This TCR beta chain was sequenced in a study of blood T cell repertoires in COVID-19 (dated by TCRdb to 2018 to 2021). For context, the study as a whole: The collaborator samples originated in the United States, Italy and Spain and spanned the acute and convalescent phases of COVID-19. The sample metadata nearly always contained a de-identified subject ID, COVID-19 status, age in years and sex. The prospective study material was composed of cDNA or gDNA derived from T cells, B-cell-depleted T cells, or PBMCs. Subjects who had been exposed to COVID-19, were actively infected with it, or had recovered from it provided the deeply sampled blood TCRbeta repertoires that made up the dataset. The samples were drawn from two sources: the first 160 participants of the ongoing ImmuneRACE study, and 1,200 or so subjects contributed by 6 global collaborators. The repertoires were released in a freely available public database intended as a resource for research on the immune response to SARS-CoV-2. Where HLA class I and class II types were available, the types were taken from metadata supplied by the sample provider, not from assay-based typing. Study-wide conclusions, independent of this receptor: How much clinical and demographic metadata was included differed by source and by participant, and the metadata was provided uncurated.

This clone was counted once. It lacks a known antigen. Nothing much larger sits one base from this clone, and base qualities are not available. The collaborating institutions used their own protocols to collect whole blood in K2EDTA tubes. For TCRbeta analysis, collaborator samples were shipped as frozen whole blood, as isolated PBMCs, or as DNA extracted from either sample type. Measured from the cysteine to the phenylalanine, the CDR3 is 14 residues long. Only the CDR3 DNA stays, 42 bases, in frame from base 1. The germline ends are 17 bases apart after V is trimmed by 11 bases and J by 1 base. According to the germline V gene (reference sequence), CDR1 reads SEHNR and CDR2 reads FQNEAQ. TCRbeta CDR3 regions were amplified from genomic DNA using the immunoSEQ Assay, a bias-controlled multiplex PCR. As for the authors' bioinformatics: The number of nucleated cells in each sample was estimated by amplification of reference gene primers within the assay. Sequence reads were collapsed and filtered to measure the absolute abundance of every unique TCRbeta CDR3 rearrangement. For each sample, productive Simpson clonality was calculated by taking the square root of Simpson's diversity index across productive rearrangements. Entries here come from immuneACCESS through TCRdb and include only in-frame sequences with V and J called. Some clones fail to appear in such tables; in the studies checked, an unresolved V gene covers under half of the shortfall, and the cause of the remainder is unknown. From that table come the V and J calls and clone size; the DNA was used to work out D and trimming. The sample records under 90,000 clones, approximately 80% of which are singletons. Together, the top ten hold around 41% of the sample.

Sequenced: peripheral blood. The source of this sequence is a man older than 75 with acute or convalescent COVID-19. This chain is built from TRBV7-9 and TRBJ1-1; a weak D assignment points to TRBD1 (5 bases agree). CDR3 protein: CALQARDWNTEAFF. In nucleotides, the sequence is TGTGCCCTCCAGGCTCGGGACTGGAACACTGAAGCTTTCTTT.